This T cell receptor (beta chain) originates from a study of OX40 agonist ivuxolimab in advanced cancers. The V end lost 9 bases, the J end lost 2 bases, and 17 bases lay between the germline ends. Germline V gives CDR1 MNHNS, CDR2 SASEGT. This CDR3 comprises 15 residues. TCRdb's table, derived via immunoSEQ multiplex PCR, lists solely in-frame clones and lacks some. Altogether more than 65,000 clones are present, approximately 90% being singletons, with the ten largest covering approximately 0.67%. This chain connects TRBV6-1 to TRBJ1-5, with a tentative D call TRBD1 (5 bases). This TCR came from an adult with an advanced solid tumor such as melanoma, head and neck, liver or kidney cancer. This material consisted of CD4+ or CD8+ T cells sorted from blood, taken in a trial of the OX40 agonist ivuxolimab. In nucleotides, the CDR3 is TGTGCCAGTCGTCTTGAGGGGAAAGGCAATCAGCCCCAGCATTTT. Protein sequence: CASRLEGKGNQPQHF.